Listed here are 11 T cell receptor beta chains from one sample, sequenced in a study of cytomegalovirus exposure and HLA in healthy donors. PCR used 60 Vbeta primers and 13 Jbeta primers. The table came from immunoSEQ multiplex PCR; TCRdb's copy has only in-frame clones and leaves some out. The sample lists some 170,000 clones, approximately 78% seen once, with over 2% in the top ten. The specimen was PBMCs. The receptor source for this set is a human donor in good health.

CDR3 loop: CASSRQGAAEAFF. As DNA, the CDR3 is TGTGCCAGCAGCCGACAGGGGGCGGCTGAAGCTTTCTTT. The chain has TRBV6-5 and TRBJ1-1; 10 bases align to TRBD1. Unmatched junction bases numbered 4, after V lost 6 bases and J lost 6 bases. The CDR3 loop spans 13 amino acids. Germline V gene sequence: CDR1 MNHEY, CDR2 SVGAGI.

CDR3 protein: CASSYSPSVEQYF. CDR3 nucleotides: TGTGCCAGCAGTTACTCGCCGTCAGTCGAGCAGTACTTC. The chain links TRBV6-5 to TRBJ2-7, with unresolved D. This CDR3 contains 13 residues. Trimming pared 0 bases from V and 6 bases from J, leaving 9 bases between. CDR1 and CDR2 (germline): MNHEY, SVGAGI.

This clone was recorded a few times. This chain connects TRBV6-5 to TRBJ2-5; possible D gene TRBD2, 6 bases. This CDR3 is built from 13 residues. The V gene's germline CDR1 is MNHEY and CDR2 SVGAGI. V lost 6 bases to trimming and J lost 3 bases, with 11 bases between them. The DNA of the CDR3 is TGTGCCAGCAGCATAAGGGAGGAAGAGACCCAGTACTTC. As protein: CASSIREEETQYF.

The chain uses TRBV7-3 and TRBJ2-2; D is uncertain. Germline CDR1 reads SGHTA; CDR2 reads FQGTGA. V lost 2 bases and J lost 4, with 14 bases in between. CDR3 length equals 16 residues. Here the CDR3 reads CASSLSPSAVTGELFF. CDR3 sequence (DNA): TGTGCCAGCAGCTTATCCCCCAGTGCAGTCACCGGGGAGCTGTTTTTT.

V gene TRBV7-9 combines with J gene TRBJ1-1; TRBD1 matches at 8 bases. Germline assignment: CDR1 SEHNR and CDR2 FQNEAQ (reference sequence). Germline trimming cut 5 bases from V and 0 bases from J; bases unmatched to any gene: 5. This CDR3 spans 15 amino acids. In DNA form, the CDR3 reads TGTGCCAGCAGCGGTCCGGGACAGGTGAACACTGAAGCTTTCTTT. Its protein is CASSGPGQVNTEAFF.

This chain links TRBV5-6 with TRBJ1-2, with 11 nucleotides matching TRBD1. The V and J ends lost 4 bases and 2 bases, in that order; junction bases with no gene match: 4. Germline V gene sequence: CDR1 SGHDT, CDR2 YYEEEE. The CDR3 contains 15 residues. CDR3 region: CASSPGQGGNYGYTF. The CDR3 coding sequence is TGTGCCAGCAGCCCGGGACAGGGGGGAAACTATGGCTACACCTTC. Using reference TRBV5-6 and TRBJ1-2 for the parts outside the CDR3, the full variable domain is DAGVTQSPTHLIKTRGQQVTLRCSPKSGHDTVSWYQQALGQGPQFIFQYYEEEERQRGNFPDRFSGHQFPNYSSELNVNALLLGDSALYLCASSPGQGGNYGYTFGSGTRLTVV.

The rearrangement links TRBV25-1 to TRBJ2-5; 8 bases agree with TRBD1. The DNA end favors TRBJ2-7, so the J call may be wrong. The V gene's germline CDR1 is MGHDK and CDR2 SYGVNS. The CDR3 sequence is 15 residues long. CDR3 loop: CASSDPGQGSYEQYF. As DNA, the CDR3 is TGTGCCAGCAGTGACCCAGGACAGGGATCCTACGAGCAGTACTTC.

The sample holds many counts of this clone. The V and J genes are TRBV2 and TRBJ1-4, with D uncertain. V was shortened by 2 bases and J by 0 bases, with 4 bases between the two germline ends. This CDR3 region has 14 residues. The germline V gene encodes CDR1 SNHLY and CDR2 FYNNEI. In nucleotides, the CDR3 is TGTGCCAGCAGTGAATCGGCAACTAATGAAAAACTGTTTTTT. Translated, it gives CASSESATNEKLFF.

The V and J genes are TRBV7-6 and TRBJ2-2; D perhaps matches TRBD2 (6 bases). The CDR3 totals 16 residues. V was shortened by 2 bases and J by 0 bases, with 10 bases between the two germline ends. CDR1 and CDR2 from the germline V gene are SGHVS and FNYEAQ. CDR3 nucleotide sequence: TGTGCCAGCAGCTTATTACGCGGGGCGAACACCGGGGAGCTGTTTTTT. Translating gives CASSLLRGANTGELFF. The full variable domain, in which reference TRBV7-6 and TRBJ2-2 provide the parts outside the CDR3, is GAGVSQSPRYKVTKRGQDVALRCDPISGHVSLYWYRQALGQGPEFLTYFNYEAQQDKSGLPNDRFSAERPEGSISTLTIQRTEQRDSAMYRCASSLLRGANTGELFFGEGSRLTVL.

J is TRBJ1-2 and V is TRBV7-9; D is perhaps TRBD1 (5 bases). This CDR3 is built from 14 residues. V lost 5 bases to trimming and J lost 4 bases, with 14 bases between them. CDR1 and CDR2 from the germline V gene are SEHNR and FQNEAQ (reference sequence). The CDR3 sequence: CASSVPGLVYGYTF. The CDR3 coding sequence is TGTGCCAGCAGCGTCCCAGGGTTAGTCTATGGCTACACCTTC.

In this sample, this clone turned up a few times. V is TRBV11-2 and J is TRBJ1-6; D is undetermined. Germline values: CDR1 SGHAT, CDR2 FQNNGV. The V gene lost 1 base and the J gene lost 6 bases, with 4 bases spanning the gap. There are 13 residues in the CDR3. CDR3: CASSLGANSPLHF. The CDR3 bases are TGTGCCAGCAGCTTAGGGGCTAATTCACCCCTCCACTTT.